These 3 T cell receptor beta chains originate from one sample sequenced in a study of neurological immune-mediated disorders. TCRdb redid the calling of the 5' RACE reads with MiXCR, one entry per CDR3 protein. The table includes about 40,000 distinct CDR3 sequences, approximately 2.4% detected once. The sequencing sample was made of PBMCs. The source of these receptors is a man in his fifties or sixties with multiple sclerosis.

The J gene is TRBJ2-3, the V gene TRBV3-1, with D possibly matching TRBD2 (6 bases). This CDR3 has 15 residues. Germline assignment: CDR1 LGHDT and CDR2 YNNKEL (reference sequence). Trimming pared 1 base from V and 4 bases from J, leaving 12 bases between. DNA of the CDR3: TGTGCCAGCAGCCAAGTAGGAGGGGTAGCAGATACGCAGTATTTT. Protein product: CASSQVGGVADTQYF.

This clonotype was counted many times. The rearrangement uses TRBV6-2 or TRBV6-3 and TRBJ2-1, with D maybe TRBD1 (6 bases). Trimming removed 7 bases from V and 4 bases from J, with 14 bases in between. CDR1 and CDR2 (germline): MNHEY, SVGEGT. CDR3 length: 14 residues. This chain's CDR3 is CASTLQGPYNEQFF. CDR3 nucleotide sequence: TGTGCCAGCACCCTACAGGGTCCATACAATGAGCAGTTCTTC.

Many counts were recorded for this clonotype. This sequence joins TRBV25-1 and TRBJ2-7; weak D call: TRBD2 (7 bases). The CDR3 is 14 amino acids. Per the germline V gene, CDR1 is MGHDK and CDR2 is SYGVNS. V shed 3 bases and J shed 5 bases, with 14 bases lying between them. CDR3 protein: CASSDSAGAHEQYF. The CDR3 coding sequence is TGTGCCAGCAGTGATTCGGCGGGGGCCCACGAGCAGTACTTC.